This TCR beta chain was found in a study of T cells expressing NK-cell markers. The wider study: Seven donors tested HCMV-seropositive and one tested seronegative among the eight sequenced.

With regard to this clonotype: The antigen remains undetermined.

The length of the CDR3 is 13 residues. The germline V gene encodes CDR1 LNHDA and CDR2 SQIVND (reference sequence). UMIs were included in TCR beta cDNA generated by 5'RACE template switching. No DNA is given; TCRdb re-called the 5' RACE reads and lists each CDR3 protein once. The table lists more than 400,000 distinct CDR3 sequences, with about 7.3% in the top ten. Points from the study as a whole: In five to seven donors, dominant CD3+CD56+NKG2C+ clonotypes ranked among the top 10 CD8+ clonotypes. Expanded NKG2C+ T cell clones were not confirmed as HCMV-specific.

This sequence was found in a woman between 18 and 70 years old in good health. The chain links TRBV19 to TRBJ1-5. Sample: blood T cells: a sorted CD56 or NKG2C T cell subset, CD4+ or CD8+ T cells, or bulk PBMC T cells (not recorded which). CDR3 sequence: CASRMYSNQPQHF.